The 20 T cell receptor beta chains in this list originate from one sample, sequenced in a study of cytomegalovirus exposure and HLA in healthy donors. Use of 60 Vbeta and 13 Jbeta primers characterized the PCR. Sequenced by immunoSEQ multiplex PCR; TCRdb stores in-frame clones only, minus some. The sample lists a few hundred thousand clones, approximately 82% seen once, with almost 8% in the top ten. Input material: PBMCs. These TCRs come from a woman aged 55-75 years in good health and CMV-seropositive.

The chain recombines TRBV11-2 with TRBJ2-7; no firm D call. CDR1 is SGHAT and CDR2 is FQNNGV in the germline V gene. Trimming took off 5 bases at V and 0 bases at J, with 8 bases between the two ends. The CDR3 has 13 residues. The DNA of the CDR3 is TGTGCCAGCAGCCCCTCCAGCTCCTACGAGCAGTACTTC. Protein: CASSPSSSYEQYF.

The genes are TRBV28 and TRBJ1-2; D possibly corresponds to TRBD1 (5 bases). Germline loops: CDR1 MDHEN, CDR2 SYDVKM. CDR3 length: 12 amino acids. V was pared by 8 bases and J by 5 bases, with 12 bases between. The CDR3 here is CASGTGSYGYTF. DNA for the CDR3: TGTGCCAGCGGCACAGGTTCTTATGGCTACACCTTC.

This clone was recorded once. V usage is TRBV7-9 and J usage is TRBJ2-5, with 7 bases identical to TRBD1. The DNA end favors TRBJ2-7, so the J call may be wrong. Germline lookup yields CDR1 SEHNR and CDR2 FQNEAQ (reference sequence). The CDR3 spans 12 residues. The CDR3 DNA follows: TGTGCCAGCAGCTTACAGGGGGACGAGCAGTACTTC. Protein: CASSLQGDEQYF.

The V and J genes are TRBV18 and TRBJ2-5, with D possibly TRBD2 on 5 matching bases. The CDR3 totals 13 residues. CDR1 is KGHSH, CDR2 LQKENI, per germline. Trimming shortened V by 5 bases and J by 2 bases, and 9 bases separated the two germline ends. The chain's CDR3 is CASSTRYQETQYF. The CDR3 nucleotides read TGTGCCAGCTCAACTAGATATCAAGAGACCCAGTACTTC.

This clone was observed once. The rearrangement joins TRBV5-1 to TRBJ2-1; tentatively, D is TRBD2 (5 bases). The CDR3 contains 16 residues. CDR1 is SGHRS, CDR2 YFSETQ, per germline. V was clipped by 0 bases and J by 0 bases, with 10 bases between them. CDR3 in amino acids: CASSLEATSSYNEQFF. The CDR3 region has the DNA TGCGCCAGCAGCTTGGAGGCTACTAGCTCCTACAATGAGCAGTTCTTC.

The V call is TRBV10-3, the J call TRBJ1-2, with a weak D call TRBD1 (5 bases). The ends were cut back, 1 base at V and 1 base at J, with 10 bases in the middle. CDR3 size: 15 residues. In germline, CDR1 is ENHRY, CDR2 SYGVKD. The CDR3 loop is CAISEWAGNNYGYTF. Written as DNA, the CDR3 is TGTGCCATCAGTGAGTGGGCAGGGAATAACTATGGCTACACCTTC.

This chain's CDR3 is CASSVGGSADNEQFF. DNA of the CDR3: TGTGCCAGCAGCGTAGGAGGGAGTGCAGACAATGAGCAGTTCTTC. The V and J genes are TRBV9 and TRBJ2-1; TRBD2 might be the D (5 bases). This CDR3 spans 15 amino acids. Germline V gene data show CDR1 as SGDLS and CDR2 as YYNGEE. V was clipped by 0 bases and J by 5 bases, with 12 bases between them.

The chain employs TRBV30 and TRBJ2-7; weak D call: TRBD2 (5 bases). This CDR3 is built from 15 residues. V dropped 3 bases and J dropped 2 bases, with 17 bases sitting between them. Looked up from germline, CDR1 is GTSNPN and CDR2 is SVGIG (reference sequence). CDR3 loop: CAWRGRRVSPYEQYF. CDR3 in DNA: TGTGCCTGGAGGGGTCGGCGGGTGTCACCCTACGAGCAGTACTTC.

The CDR3 spells CASSLSGRVEKLFF. The DNA of the CDR3 is TGTGCCAGCAGTTTATCGGGGAGGGTTGAAAAACTGTTTTTT. This chain connects TRBV27 to TRBJ1-4; D unresolved. The CDR3 loop spans 14 amino acids. Germline V lookup: CDR1 MNHEY, CDR2 SMNVEV (reference sequence). V lost 0 bases and J 7 bases, leaving 9 bases between the germline ends.

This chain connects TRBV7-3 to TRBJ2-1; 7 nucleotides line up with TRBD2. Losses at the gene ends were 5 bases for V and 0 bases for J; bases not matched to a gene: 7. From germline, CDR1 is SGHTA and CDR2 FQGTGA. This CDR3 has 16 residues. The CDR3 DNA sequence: TGTGCCAGCAGCATGGGACTACCCCGCTCCTACAATGAGCAGTTCTTC. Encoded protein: CASSMGLPRSYNEQFF.

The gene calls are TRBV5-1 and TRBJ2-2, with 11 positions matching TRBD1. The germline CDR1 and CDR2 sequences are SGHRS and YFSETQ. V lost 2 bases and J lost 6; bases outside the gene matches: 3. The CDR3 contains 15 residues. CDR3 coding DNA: TGCGCCAGCAGCTTTAGGACAGGGGGCCCCGGGGAGCTGTTTTTT. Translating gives CASSFRTGGPGELFF. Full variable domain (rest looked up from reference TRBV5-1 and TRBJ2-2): KAGVTQTPRYLIKTRGQQVTLSCSPISGHRSVSWYQQTPGQGLQFLFEYFSETQRNKGNFPGRFSGRQFSNSRSEMNVSTLELGDSALYLCASSFRTGGPGELFFGEGSRLTVL.

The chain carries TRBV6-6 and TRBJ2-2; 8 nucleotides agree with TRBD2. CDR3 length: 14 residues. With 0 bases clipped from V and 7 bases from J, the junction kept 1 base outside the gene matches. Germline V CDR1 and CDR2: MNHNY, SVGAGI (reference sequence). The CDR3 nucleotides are TGTGCCAGCAGTTACTCACGGGGGGGCGGGGAGCTGTTTTTT. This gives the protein CASSYSRGGGELFF.

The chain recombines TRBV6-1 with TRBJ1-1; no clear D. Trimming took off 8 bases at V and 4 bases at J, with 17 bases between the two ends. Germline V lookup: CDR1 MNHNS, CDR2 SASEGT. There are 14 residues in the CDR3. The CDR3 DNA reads TGTGCCAGCGTGAGAGGGCCGGGAGGCACTGAAGCTTTCTTT. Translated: CASVRGPGGTEAFF.

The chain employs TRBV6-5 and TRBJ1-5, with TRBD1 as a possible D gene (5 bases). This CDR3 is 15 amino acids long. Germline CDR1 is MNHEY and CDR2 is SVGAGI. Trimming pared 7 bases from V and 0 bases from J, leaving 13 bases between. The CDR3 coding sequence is TGTGCCAGCAAAGACAGAAAAATTAGCAATCAGCCCCAGCATTTT. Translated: CASKDRKISNQPQHF.

The CDR3 sequence is CSVDTGGNTEAFF. In DNA, the CDR3 is TGCAGCGTTGATACAGGGGGGAACACTGAAGCTTTCTTT. This chain links TRBV29-1 with TRBJ1-1; 8 nucleotides match TRBD1. The CDR3 loop spans 13 amino acids. CDR1 and CDR2 from the germline V gene are SQVTM and ANQGSEA. The V and J ends lost 3 bases and 1 base, in that order; junction bases with no gene match: 1.

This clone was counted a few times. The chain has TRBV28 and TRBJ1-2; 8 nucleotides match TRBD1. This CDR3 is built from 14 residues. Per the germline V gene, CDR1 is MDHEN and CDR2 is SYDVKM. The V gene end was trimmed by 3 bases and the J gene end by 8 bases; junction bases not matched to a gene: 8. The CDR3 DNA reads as TGTGCCAGCAGTTTTCTTCAGGGGGCGACCGGCTACACCTTC. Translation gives CASSFLQGATGYTF.

The CDR3 region has the DNA TGTGCCAGCAGCCCCGGCGGCAGCGGGACCATAAAAGAGACCCAGTACTTC. Its translation is CASSPGGSGTIKETQYF. V usage is TRBV9 and J usage is TRBJ2-5, with 7 bases that match TRBD2. Germline CDR1 and CDR2: SGDLS and YYNGEE. The CDR3 runs to 17 residues. The V segment lost 4 bases and the J segment 3 bases; nucleotides outside the gene matches: 15. Looking up the rest from reference TRBV9 and TRBJ2-5 gives the full variable domain: DSGVTQTPKHLITATGQRVTLRCSPRSGDLSVYWYQQSLDQGLQFLIQYYNGEERAKGNILERFSAQQFPDLHSELNLSSLELGDSALYFCASSPGGSGTIKETQYFGPGTRLLVL.

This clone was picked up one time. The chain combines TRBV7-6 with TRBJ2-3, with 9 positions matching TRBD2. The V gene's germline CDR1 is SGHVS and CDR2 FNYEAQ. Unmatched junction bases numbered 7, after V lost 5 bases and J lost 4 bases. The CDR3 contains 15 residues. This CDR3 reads CASSHRREGPDTQYF. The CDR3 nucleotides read TGTGCCAGCAGCCACCGGCGGGAGGGGCCAGATACGCAGTATTTT.

CDR3 region: CASSISGQVGGAFF. DNA for the CDR3: TGTGCCAGTAGTATATCCGGACAGGTCGGGGGAGCTTTCTTT. This chain links TRBV19 with TRBJ1-1; TRBD1 matches at 7 bases. J lost 10 bases, V lost 2 bases, and 10 bases had no gene match. Germline V gene lookup returns CDR1 LNHDA and CDR2 SQIVND (reference sequence). This CDR3 has 14 residues.

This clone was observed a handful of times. The CDR3 DNA sequence: TGTGCCAGCAGTGAAAGGGGGTTACCCTCCTACGAGCAGTACTTC. Translation: CASSERGLPSYEQYF. The chain recombines TRBV25-1 with TRBJ2-7, with D possibly matching TRBD1 (6 bases). Germline lookup yields CDR1 MGHDK and CDR2 SYGVNS. CDR3 size: 15 residues. Trimming stripped 2 bases from V and 0 bases from J, with 11 bases between.